Presented here are 8 T cell receptor beta chains from one specimen sequenced in a study of a mutant IDH1 vaccine in newly diagnosed glioma. Time point specified: week 11, during vaccination. Every vaccination contained 300 ug of the mutant IDH1 20-mer peptide and was paired with topical imiquimod. Antigens for these TCRs are unknown. Generated by immunoSEQ multiplex PCR, the TCRdb table keeps only in-frame clones and is missing some. The data hold under 150,000 clones, with 80% observed a single time. Sample: PBMCs, taken from a glioma patient whose treatment included an IDH1 peptide vaccine. The receptors come from a man aged 40-55 years with glioma.

This rearrangement joins TRBV5-1 to TRBJ2-7; 9 bases match TRBD1. CDR1 is SGHRS and CDR2 is YFSETQ in the germline V gene. Losses at the gene ends were 4 bases for V and 3 bases for J; bases not matched to a gene: 11. The CDR3 runs to 16 residues. For the CDR3, the DNA is TGCGCCAGCAGCGCCTCCCGGGACAGGGTAAACTACGAGCAGTACTTC. This encodes CASSASRDRVNYEQYF.

The J gene is TRBJ1-2, the V gene TRBV29-1; 10 bases map to TRBD1. With 5 bases clipped from V and 2 bases from J, the junction kept 2 bases outside the gene matches. The CDR3 sequence is 13 residues long. Germline assignment: CDR1 SQVTM and CDR2 ANQGSEA. CDR3 residues: CSVPGQGNYGYTF. As DNA, the CDR3 is TGCAGCGTTCCGGGACAGGGGAACTATGGCTACACCTTC.

The genes are TRBV6-5 and TRBJ2-2; D is ambiguous. V was clipped by 5 bases and J by 2 bases, with 6 bases between them. The CDR3 is 13 residues long. CDR1 and CDR2 (germline): MNHEY, SVGAGI. The CDR3 protein is CASSIHNTGELFF. CDR3 DNA sequence: TGTGCCAGCAGTATTCATAACACCGGGGAGCTGTTTTTT.

This chain uses TRBV10-3 with TRBJ1-3, with unresolved D. Germline-derived CDR1 and CDR2 are ENHRY and SYGVKD. The CDR3 is 14 amino acids. V was shortened by 3 bases and J by 0 bases, with 6 bases between the two germline ends. The CDR3 here is CAISELGSGNTIYF. The CDR3 nucleotides are TGTGCCATCAGTGAACTGGGCTCTGGAAACACCATATATTTT.

The rearrangement joins TRBV10-2 to TRBJ2-5; D is undetermined. CDR1 and CDR2 from the germline V gene are WSHSY and SAAADI. V gave up 5 bases and J gave up 5 bases, with 12 bases separating them. This CDR3 is built from 13 residues. CDR3 sequence: CASSIDSAETQYF. CDR3 DNA: TGCGCCAGCAGTATAGACTCGGCGGAGACCCAGTACTTC.

The V gene is TRBV19, the J gene TRBJ2-7, with 11 bases lining up with TRBD1. Per the germline V gene, CDR1 is LNHDA and CDR2 is SQIVND (reference sequence). The CDR3 covers 13 residues. V lost 9 bases, J lost 0 bases, and 1 base stayed unmatched. This CDR3 is CASGTGGSYEQYF. The CDR3 DNA reads TGTGCCAGCGGGACAGGGGGCTCCTACGAGCAGTACTTC. The whole variable domain, filled in from reference TRBV19 and TRBJ2-7, reads DGGITQSPKYLFRKEGQNVTLSCEQNLNHDAMYWYRQDPGQGLRLIYYSQIVNDFQKGDIAEGYSVSREKKESFPLTVTSAQKNPTAFYLCASGTGGSYEQYFGPGTRLTVT.

This clone was detected only a few times. This chain joins TRBV6-5 and TRBJ2-5; TRBD1 matches at 9 bases. With V trimmed by 5 bases and J by 4 bases, 8 bases remained unmatched. This CDR3 region has 15 residues. Germline CDR1 is MNHEY and CDR2 is SVGAGI. CDR3 residues: CASSQDRGAIETQYF. The CDR3 nucleotides read TGTGCCAGCAGTCAGGACAGGGGCGCGATAGAGACCCAGTACTTC.

The V call is TRBV6-5, the J call TRBJ1-6; D unclear. CDR3 length: 13 residues. Germline CDR1 MNHEY, CDR2 SVGAGI. Trimming left V 6 bases short and J 2 bases short, with 5 bases between. As DNA, the CDR3 is TGTGCCAGCAGCCGGGCCTATAATTCACCCCTCCACTTT. Translating it yields CASSRAYNSPLHF.